Detailed here is one TCR beta chain. Antigen specificity is unknown. Other DNA sequences in this sample translate to the same CDR3. PCR was performed using 60 Vbeta and 13 Jbeta primers. The method was immunoSEQ multiplex PCR; TCRdb's version includes in-frame clones alone and lacks a portion of them. The sample records some 140,000 clones, roughly 85% being singletons. This specimen belongs to a study of cytomegalovirus exposure and HLA in healthy donors. Study-wide context: Of some 360 genotyped donors, around 84% clustered with self-reported Caucasian donors.

Study outcomes and limitations: Being indistinguishable, some V segments were excluded, TRBV6-2 and TRBV6-3 among them. There were several of the most significant clusters that appeared linked to common viral pathogens in a later analysis. Three chains linked to CMV were shown in vitro to be specific for CMV antigens.

V shed 3 bases, J shed 3 bases, and the junction held 5 bases outside the gene matches. CDR3 length: 15 amino acids. From germline, CDR1 is MDHEN and CDR2 SYDVKM. This TCR came from a man in his forties or fifties in good health and CMV-seropositive. The sequenced material came from PBMCs. V usage is TRBV28 and J usage is TRBJ1-3; 7 bases agree with TRBD1. CDR3 sequence reads: CASSLIGGFGNTIYF. The CDR3 nucleotides are TGTGCCAGCAGTTTGATAGGGGGCTTTGGAAACACCATATATTTT.